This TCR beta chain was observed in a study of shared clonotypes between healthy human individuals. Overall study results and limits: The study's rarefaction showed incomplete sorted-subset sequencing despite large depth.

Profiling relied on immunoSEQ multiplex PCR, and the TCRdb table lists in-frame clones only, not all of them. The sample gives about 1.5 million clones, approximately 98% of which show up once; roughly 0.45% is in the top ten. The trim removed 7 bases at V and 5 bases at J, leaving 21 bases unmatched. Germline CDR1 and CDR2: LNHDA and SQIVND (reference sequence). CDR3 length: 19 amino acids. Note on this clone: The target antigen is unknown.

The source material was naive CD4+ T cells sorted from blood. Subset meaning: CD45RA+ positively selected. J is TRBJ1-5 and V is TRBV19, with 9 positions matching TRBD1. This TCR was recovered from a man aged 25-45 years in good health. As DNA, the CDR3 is TGTGCCAGTACCAGAGATAGGACAGGGGATTTCCGAACCTATCAGCCCCAGCATTTT. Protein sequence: CASTRDRTGDFRTYQPQHF.